The rows below give T cell receptor beta chains drawn from one sample of a study of OX40 agonist ivuxolimab in advanced cancers. Measured with immunoSEQ multiplex PCR; TCRdb has only the in-frame clones, and not every one. The repertoire holds 95,000 to 120,000 clones, under 95% seen once, with around 0.64% in the top ten. Sample: CD4+ or CD8+ T cells sorted from blood, taken in a trial of the OX40 agonist ivuxolimab. The receptors were sampled from an adult with an advanced solid tumor such as melanoma, head and neck, liver or kidney cancer. CDR3s include the opening cysteine and the closing phenylalanine or tryptophan. The order of the fields is J gene, clone size, D gene, V gene, CDR3 protein, CDR3 DNA. D genes are given only for firm matches. Clone size is stated in some rows and not others, as once, few, many or a class when expanded.

TRBJ1-3 | . | . | TRBV6-6 | CATQDSGNTIYF | TGTGCCACCCAGGACAGTGGAAACACCATATATTTT
TRBJ2-1 | . | . | TRBV18 | CASSPPGRTEQEQFF | TGTGCCAGCTCACCACCGGGTCGGACAGAGCAGGAGCAGTTCTTC
TRBJ1-2 | few | . | TRBV7-9 | CASSLGPGTEGTF | TGTGCCAGCAGCTTAGGTCCAGGGACGGAGGGCACCTTC
TRBJ2-7 | . | . | TRBV9 | CASSRDSSSYEQYF | TGTGCCAGCAGCCGGGACTCCAGCTCCTACGAGCAGTACTTC
TRBJ1-5 | . | . | TRBV30 | CAWSMTIDRYLHF | TGTGCCTGGAGTATGACGATTGACAGGTATTTGCATTTT
TRBJ1-2 | . | TRBD1 | TRBV10-2 | CASSADRVKGYTF | TGCGCCAGCAGTGCGGACAGGGTCAAAGGCTACACCTTC
TRBJ2-5 | . | TRBD2 | TRBV9 | CASSVAAGIETQYF | TGTGCCAGCAGCGTAGCAGCGGGGATAGAGACCCAGTACTTC
TRBJ1-6 | once | . | TRBV7-2 | CASSLDPKGGSPLHF | TGTGCCAGCAGCTTAGACCCGAAGGGCGGTTCACCCCTCCACTTT
TRBJ2-7 | . | TRBD1 | TRBV7-9 | CASSLEGGQYEQYF | TGTGCCAGCAGCTTAGAAGGGGGACAGTACGAGCAGTACTTC
TRBJ1-3 | . | . | TRBV6-5 | CASTSTGSPGNTIYF | TGTGCCAGCACTTCGACAGGCTCCCCTGGAAACACCATATATTTT
TRBJ1-6 | once | TRBD1 | TRBV6-1 | CASSDGQGAGARSPLHF | TGTGCCAGCAGTGATGGACAGGGGGCAGGGGCGCGCTCACCCCTCCACTTT
TRBJ2-4 | once | . | TRBV7-9 | CASSLFEGRENIQYF | TGTGCCAGCAGCTTGTTTGAGGGGCGGGAAAACATTCAGTACTTC
TRBJ2-5 | . | . | TRBV7-6 | CASSLVQETQYF | TGTGCCAGCAGCTTAGTCCAAGAGACCCAGTACTTC
TRBJ2-5 | . | TRBD2 | TRBV11-2 | CASSSSGGYETQYF | TGTGCCAGCAGCTCATCGGGAGGGTATGAGACCCAGTACTTC
TRBJ2-5 | . | . | TRBV10-3 | CAISDTINKETQYF | TGTGCCATCAGTGATACGATAAACAAAGAGACCCAGTACTTC
TRBJ2-4 | . | TRBD1 | TRBV2 | CALELQGANIQYF | TGTGCCCTCGAGCTCCAGGGGGCAAACATTCAGTACTTC
TRBJ2-7 | . | TRBD2 | TRBV18 | CASSFTAGEGSYEQYF | TGTGCCAGCTCATTTACAGCGGGAGAGGGGTCCTACGAGCAGTACTTC
TRBJ2-3 | . | . | TRBV5-1 | CASSLSGTSTDTQYF | TGCGCCAGCAGCTTGAGCGGAACTAGCACAGATACGCAGTATTTT
TRBJ1-2 | . | . | TRBV5-4 | CASNTLGGSNYGYTF | TGTGCCAGCAACACCCTGGGGGGGTCAAACTATGGCTACACCTTC
TRBJ1-2 | . | . | TRBV7-2 | CASSLDEGTGAYGYTF | TGTGCCAGCAGCTTAGACGAGGGAACAGGAGCCTATGGCTACACCTTC
TRBJ2-7 | . | TRBD2 | TRBV5-1 | CASSLGLAGGIYEQYF | TGCGCCAGCAGCTTGGGACTAGCGGGAGGGATCTACGAGCAGTACTTC
TRBJ1-4 | . | . | TRBV9 | CASSVAPTNEKLFF | TGTGCCAGCAGCGTAGCCCCAACTAATGAAAAACTGTTTTTT
TRBJ2-3 | once | TRBD1 | TRBV7-9 | CASSLYRGIGWDTQYF | TGTGCCAGCAGCTTATACAGGGGAATCGGGTGGGATACGCAGTATTTT
TRBJ2-5 | . | . | TRBV30 | CAWMRAETQYF | TGTGCCTGGATGCGGGCAGAGACCCAGTACTTC
TRBJ1-2 | . | TRBD1 | TRBV27 | CASSLSEGAWKGYTF | TGTGCCAGCAGTTTAAGCGAGGGGGCGTGGAAAGGCTACACCTTC
TRBJ2-1 | . | TRBD2 | TRBV7-2 | CASSSVSGIGGNNEQFF | TGTGCCAGCAGCTCGGTTAGCGGGATAGGGGGGAACAATGAGCAGTTCTTC
TRBJ1-5 | . | TRBD1 | TRBV5-1 | CASSMGQGASQPQHF | TGCGCCAGCAGCATGGGGCAGGGGGCAAGTCAGCCCCAGCATTTT
TRBJ2-7 | . | . | TRBV14 | CASSQGSGLYEQYF | TGTGCCAGCAGCCAAGGTTCAGGGTTGTACGAGCAGTACTTC
TRBJ2-7 | . | . | TRBV5-4 | CASSLVGGGHYEQYF | TGTGCCAGCAGCTTGGTTGGGGGTGGACACTACGAGCAGTACTTC
TRBJ1-1 | . | . | TRBV29-1 | CSVEGQMNTEAFF | TGCAGCGTTGAAGGACAGATGAACACTGAAGCTTTCTTT
TRBJ1-5 | . | . | TRBV6-1 | CASTGQNNQPQHF | TGTGCCAGCACGGGGCAGAACAATCAGCCCCAGCATTTT
TRBJ1-5 | . | . | TRBV6-1 | CASSEVGGGNQPQHF | TGTGCCAGCAGTGAAGTGGGAGGTGGAAATCAGCCCCAGCATTTT
TRBJ1-1 | . | . | TRBV27 | CASSSQGSSTEAFF | TGTGCCAGCAGTTCACAGGGTTCGAGCACTGAAGCTTTCTTT
TRBJ2-7 | . | TRBD1 | TRBV7-9 | CASSADRDGGFEQYF | TGTGCCAGCAGCGCGGACAGGGACGGAGGGTTCGAGCAGTACTTC
TRBJ1-1 | . | . | TRBV5-1 | CASSLATPLNTEAFF | TGCGCCAGCAGCTTGGCGACACCCCTGAACACTGAAGCTTTCTTT
TRBJ1-2 | . | . | TRBV10-1 | CASSEGGSEGYTF | TGCGCCAGCAGTGAGGGAGGAAGCGAAGGCTACACCTTC
TRBJ2-3 | . | . | TRBV5-1 | CASSLGGSGTTQYF | TGCGCCAGCAGCTTGGGGGGTAGCGGTACAACGCAGTATTTT
TRBJ1-5 | . | . | TRBV5-1 | CASSPSGGINQPQHF | TGCGCCAGCAGCCCCTCCGGGGGCATCAATCAGCCCCAGCATTTT
TRBJ2-1 | . | . | TRBV18 | CASSLNKAQGNEQFF | TGTGCCAGCTCACTTAACAAGGCACAGGGCAATGAGCAGTTCTTC
TRBJ2-2 | once | TRBD1 | TRBV5-1 | CASSLRAGGTGELFF | TGCGCCAGCAGCTTGAGGGCAGGGGGAACCGGGGAGCTGTTTTTT
TRBJ2-7 | once | . | TRBV10-3 | CAISEGEYEQYF | TGTGCCATCAGTGAAGGAGAGTACGAGCAGTACTTC
TRBJ1-6 | . | . | TRBV6-1 | CASSGGLADSPLHF | TGTGCCAGCAGTGGGGGACTCGCCGATTCACCCCTCCACTTT
TRBJ2-1 | . | . | TRBV7-3 | CASSTGGPEQFF | TGTGCCAGCAGCACGGGGGGCCCTGAGCAGTTCTTC
TRBJ2-5 | . | . | TRBV5-1 | CASSLTGGGSRQETQYF | TGCGCCAGCAGCTTGACAGGAGGGGGGAGTAGGCAAGAGACCCAGTACTTC
TRBJ1-2 | . | . | TRBV18 | CASSPTTDYYGYTF | TGTGCCAGCTCACCCACGACAGATTACTATGGCTACACCTTC
TRBJ1-1 | . | TRBD1 | TRBV6-5 | CASSRTGVMNTEAFF | TGTGCCAGCAGTCGGACAGGCGTGATGAACACTGAAGCTTTCTTT
TRBJ1-1 | . | . | TRBV6-1 | CASSVGVNTEAFF | TGTGCCAGCAGTGTGGGTGTGAACACTGAAGCTTTCTTT
TRBJ1-2 | once | . | TRBV5-1 | CASSLFSTNYGYTF | TGCGCCAGCAGCTTGTTTAGTACTAACTATGGCTACACCTTC
TRBJ1-3 | . | . | TRBV6-5 | CASRLDGNSGNTIYF | TGTGCCAGCAGATTAGACGGAAACTCTGGAAACACCATATATTTT
TRBJ2-1 | . | . | TRBV7-9 | CASSLWGGGGEQFF | TGTGCCAGCAGCTTATGGGGAGGGGGCGGTGAGCAGTTCTTC